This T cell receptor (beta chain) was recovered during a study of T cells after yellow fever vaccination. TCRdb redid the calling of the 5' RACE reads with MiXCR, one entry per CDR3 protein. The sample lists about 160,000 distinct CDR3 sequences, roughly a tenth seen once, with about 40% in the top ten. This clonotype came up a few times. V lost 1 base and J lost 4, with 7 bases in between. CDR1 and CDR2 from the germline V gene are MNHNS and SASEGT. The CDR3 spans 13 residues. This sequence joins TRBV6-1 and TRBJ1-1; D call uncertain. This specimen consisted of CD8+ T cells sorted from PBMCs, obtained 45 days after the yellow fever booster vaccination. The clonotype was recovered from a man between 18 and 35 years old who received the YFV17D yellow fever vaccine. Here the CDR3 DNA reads TGTGCCAGCAGTGAAGTCCCAGGCACTGAAGCTTTCTTT. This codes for CASSEVPGTEAFF.